The rows below give T cell receptor beta chains drawn from one sample of a study of CD8+ T cells in alopecia areata. Sequenced by immunoSEQ multiplex PCR; TCRdb stores in-frame clones only, minus some. This sample has around 150,000 clones, with about two thirds found just once. Sequenced input: CD8+ T cells sorted from blood. The receptors come from a human donor in good health. Both conserved end residues are part of each CDR3.

v_call: TRBV27; j_call: TRBJ2-3; cdr3_aa: CASSFGITDTQYF
v_call: TRBV27; j_call: TRBJ2-1; cdr3_aa: CASRAWGGHNEQFF
v_call: TRBV13; j_call: TRBJ2-1; cdr3_aa: CASSLRSLNEQFF
v_call: TRBV2; j_call: TRBJ2-7; cdr3_aa: CASRRGTYDEQYF
v_call: TRBV7-2; j_call: TRBJ2-7; cdr3_aa: CASSPLGAPGLPYEQYF
v_call: TRBV15; j_call: TRBJ2-7; cdr3_aa: CATSRDSTSGPGYF
v_call: TRBV30; j_call: TRBJ1-1; cdr3_aa: CAWSAGAEAFF
v_call: TRBV5-1; j_call: TRBJ2-7; cdr3_aa: CASSSEVAGYEQYF
v_call: TRBV6-6; j_call: TRBJ2-2; cdr3_aa: CASSRGETGELFF
v_call: TRBV19; j_call: TRBJ1-2; cdr3_aa: CASSRQGSYGYTF
v_call: TRBV7-9; j_call: TRBJ2-7; cdr3_aa: CASSLLAPYEQYF
v_call: TRBV27; j_call: TRBJ2-1; cdr3_aa: CASSLGRWNEQFF
v_call: TRBV19; j_call: TRBJ2-1; cdr3_aa: CATTGLAGGIEQFF
v_call: TRBV5-1; j_call: TRBJ1-1; cdr3_aa: CASSRGTGAGAFF
v_call: TRBV28; j_call: TRBJ2-2; cdr3_aa: CASSFYRGDTGELFF
v_call: TRBV27; j_call: TRBJ2-5; cdr3_aa: CASSFKFREQYF
v_call: TRBV27; j_call: TRBJ2-3; cdr3_aa: CASSPYTSARGDTQYF
v_call: TRBV7-2; j_call: TRBJ2-2; cdr3_aa: CASSLNNGVGELFF
v_call: TRBV13; j_call: TRBJ2-4; cdr3_aa: CASSPRAAGAGGNIQYF
v_call: TRBV29-1; j_call: TRBJ1-1; cdr3_aa: CSGGTNEAFF
v_call: TRBV7-8; j_call: TRBJ2-7; cdr3_aa: CASSPRTSGYEQYF
v_call: TRBV7-9; j_call: TRBJ1-2; cdr3_aa: CASSLADGHGF
v_call: TRBV11-2; j_call: TRBJ2-3; cdr3_aa: CASTRGAGRTDTQYF
v_call: TRBV27; j_call: TRBJ2-2; cdr3_aa: CASSLTGLGTGELFF
v_call: TRBV9; j_call: TRBJ2-2; cdr3_aa: CASSVVTGELFF
v_call: TRBV6-1; j_call: TRBJ2-1; cdr3_aa: CASLAGELHNEQFF
v_call: TRBV25-1; j_call: TRBJ1-1; cdr3_aa: CASNPGNTEAFF
v_call: TRBV29-1; j_call: TRBJ2-5; cdr3_aa: CSVEGTTSGRPQYF
v_call: TRBV4-1; j_call: TRBJ2-1; cdr3_aa: CASSQDVWGLAANEQFF
v_call: TRBV29-1; j_call: TRBJ1-2; cdr3_aa: CSVEQRFYGYTF
v_call: TRBV15; j_call: TRBJ2-6; cdr3_aa: CATSRVQESSSGANVLTF
v_call: TRBV27; j_call: TRBJ2-1; cdr3_aa: CASSYGSPYNEQFF
v_call: TRBV7-9; j_call: TRBJ2-5; cdr3_aa: CASSLTEVPGLALQETQYF
v_call: TRBV29-1; j_call: TRBJ1-1; cdr3_aa: CSVEIPPGREERSFTEAFF
v_call: TRBV9; j_call: TRBJ2-2; cdr3_aa: CASSVVAGELFF
v_call: TRBV7-8; j_call: TRBJ1-5; cdr3_aa: CASSPFRGLSNQPQHF
v_call: TRBV14; j_call: TRBJ2-7; cdr3_aa: CASSHSSYEQYF
v_call: TRBV30; j_call: TRBJ1-2; cdr3_aa: CAWSGDSYGYTF
v_call: TRBV29-1; j_call: TRBJ2-7; cdr3_aa: CSVELAAYEQYF
v_call: TRBV2; j_call: TRBJ2-1; cdr3_aa: CASSEAGSEQFF
v_call: TRBV23-1; j_call: TRBJ1-4; cdr3_aa: CARGIPTGTNEKLFF
v_call: TRBV2; j_call: TRBJ2-7; cdr3_aa: CASSERGYEQYF
v_call: TRBV27; j_call: TRBJ2-7; cdr3_aa: CASSPVGSSGALRQYF
v_call: TRBV29-1; j_call: TRBJ2-2; cdr3_aa: CSVEGKTGPYGELFF
v_call: TRBV6-6; j_call: TRBJ2-2; cdr3_aa: CASSYLAGELFF
v_call: TRBV30; j_call: TRBJ2-7; cdr3_aa: CARGTGYEQYF
v_call: TRBV27; j_call: TRBJ2-1; cdr3_aa: CASSRVSPHNEQFF
v_call: TRBV6-6; j_call: TRBJ2-7; cdr3_aa: CASSLSSYEQYF
v_call: TRBV11-2; j_call: TRBJ2-3; cdr3_aa: CASSLGGDTQYF
v_call: TRBV27; j_call: TRBJ2-2; cdr3_aa: CASSLSTGQPFRTGELFF
v_call: TRBV2; j_call: TRBJ2-1; cdr3_aa: CASSEGPGHEQFF
v_call: TRBV2; j_call: TRBJ2-1; cdr3_aa: CASSQPGLAAYNEQFF
v_call: TRBV5-1; j_call: TRBJ2-2; cdr3_aa: CASSLAPLAGFANTGELFF
v_call: TRBV15; j_call: TRBJ2-5; cdr3_aa: CATGRAGAAETQYF
v_call: TRBV27; j_call: TRBJ2-5; cdr3_aa: CASSLNKLQETQYF
v_call: TRBV9; j_call: TRBJ2-7; cdr3_aa: CASSVEGETRDLRSRLVYEQYF
v_call: TRBV29-1; j_call: TRBJ2-2; cdr3_aa: CSVEDLRTGRTGELFF
v_call: TRBV20-1; j_call: TRBJ1-2; cdr3_aa: CSAPSYGYTF
v_call: TRBV25-1; j_call: TRBJ2-7; cdr3_aa: CASSTWGGTIAYEQYF